The next 31 T cell receptor beta chains were all read from a single sample in a study of blood T cell repertoires in COVID-19. Here immunoSEQ multiplex PCR was the method, and the copy in TCRdb shows in-frame clones only, minus some. The sample records about 320,000 clones, roughly nine tenths being singletons. The material sequenced was PBMCs or T cells enriched from blood (not recorded which). These receptors came from a man aged 55 to 70 who had recovered from COVID-19.

CDR3 region: CASSRTSAPYNEQFF. In nucleotides, the CDR3 is TGTGCCAGCAGTCGTACTAGCGCTCCTTACAATGAGCAGTTCTTC. The chain combines TRBV6-2 or TRBV6-3 with TRBJ2-1; 7 nucleotides line up with TRBD2. This CDR3 region has 15 residues. The J segment lost 4 bases and the V segment lost 5 bases, leaving 8 bases of the junction unmatched. Germline CDR1 is MNHEY and CDR2 is SVGEGT.

V and J are TRBV19 and TRBJ1-5; TRBD1 might be the D (6 bases). Germline V gene data show CDR1 as LNHDA and CDR2 as SQIVND (reference sequence). The length of the CDR3 is 14 residues. Trimming shortened V by 2 bases and J by 4 bases, and 9 bases separated the two germline ends. CDR3 DNA: TGTGCCAGTAGTATATGGACAGCTAATCAGCCCCAGCATTTT. The encoded protein is CASSIWTANQPQHF. Variable domain in full (rest from reference TRBV19 and TRBJ1-5): DGGITQSPKYLFRKEGQNVTLSCEQNLNHDAMYWYRQDPGQGLRLIYYSQIVNDFQKGDIAEGYSVSREKKESFPLTVTSAQKNPTAFYLCASSIWTANQPQHFGDGTRLSIL.

The chain's CDR3 is CASNIFSSGNTGELFF. The CDR3 DNA sequence: TGTGCCAGCAATATATTTAGTAGCGGGAACACCGGGGAGCTGTTTTTT. V and J are TRBV28 and TRBJ2-2, with D possibly matching TRBD2 (6 bases). Germline V gives CDR1 MDHEN, CDR2 SYDVKM. The CDR3 runs to 16 residues. Trimming cost V 7 bases and J 1 base, with 16 bases left between them.

The chain couples TRBV9 to TRBJ2-7, with a weak D call TRBD1 (5 bases). V lost 3 bases and J 3 bases, leaving 10 bases between the germline ends. Looked up from germline, CDR1 is SGDLS and CDR2 is YYNGEE. This CDR3 region has 13 residues. CDR3 region: CASSAEGVYEQYF. The CDR3 coding sequence is TGTGCCAGCAGCGCCGAAGGGGTCTACGAGCAGTACTTC.

This clone was observed a handful of times. This chain joins TRBV9 and TRBJ2-1; 11 positions agree with TRBD1. The CDR3 is 15 amino acids. The trim removed 0 bases at V and 6 bases at J, leaving 2 bases unmatched. Germline V CDR1 and CDR2: SGDLS, YYNGEE. CDR3 nucleotides: TGTGCCAGCAGCGTAGCCGGGACAGGGGGCAATGAGCAGTTCTTC. As protein: CASSVAGTGGNEQFF.

A remark on this clone: The junction departs from the called germline gene at one end, perhaps through a read error. The rearrangement joins TRBV7-7 to TRBJ2-3; 7 positions agree with TRBD1. In germline, CDR1 is SSHAT, CDR2 FNYEAQ (reference sequence). The CDR3 contains 17 residues. CDR3 sequence (DNA): TGTGCTAGCAGCTTAACGACGGGGACAGATAGCACAGATACGCAGTATTTT. Translated, it gives CASSLTTGTDSTDTQYF.

This sequence joins TRBV7-9 and TRBJ1-4; D ambiguous. The germline V gene has CDR1 SEHNR and CDR2 FQNEAQ (reference sequence). Deletions cut 1 base from V and 8 bases from J, with 5 bases between. This CDR3 spans 12 amino acids. The CDR3 protein is CASSLVMEKLFF. CDR3 DNA sequence: TGTGCCAGCAGCTTAGTTATGGAAAAACTGTTTTTT.

This clone has just a few counts. This chain links TRBV5-6 with TRBJ2-1; the match to TRBD2 covers 11 bases. V lost 4 bases to trimming and J lost 1 base; unmatched junction nucleotides: 7. CDR1 and CDR2 from the germline V gene are SGHDT and YYEEEE. The CDR3 runs to 17 residues. CDR3 nucleotide sequence: TGTGCCAGCAGCATGACCACTAGCGGGAGTTCCTACAATGAGCAGTTCTTC. It yields the protein CASSMTTSGSSYNEQFF.

The CDR3 nucleotides are TGTGCCAGCAGTGTCCCGGGACAGGGAACGGAGACCCAGTACTTC. It yields the protein CASSVPGQGTETQYF. The rearrangement uses TRBV2 and TRBJ2-5, with 9 nucleotides matching TRBD1. CDR3 size: 15 residues. Germline trimming cut 4 bases from V and 5 bases from J; bases unmatched to any gene: 8. The germline CDR1 and CDR2 sequences are SNHLY and FYNNEI.

The chain carries TRBV7-9 and TRBJ2-7, with TRBD2 matching 13 bases. The CDR3 length is 18 residues. V lost 6 bases to trimming and J lost 3 bases; unmatched junction nucleotides: 14. CDR1 and CDR2 (germline): SEHNR, FQNEAQ (reference sequence). CDR3: CASSSPGLAGRPRYEQYF. The CDR3 bases are TGTGCCAGCAGTTCCCCGGGACTAGCGGGAAGGCCCCGCTACGAGCAGTACTTC.

The chain has TRBV18 and TRBJ1-5; 9 nucleotides line up with TRBD1. J was trimmed by 5 bases and V by 6 bases; bases with no gene match: 2. The CDR3 covers 13 residues. Germline CDR1 and CDR2: KGHSH and LQKENI. CDR3 in amino acids: CASSRDRDQPQHF. The CDR3 DNA sequence: TGTGCCAGCTCCCGGGACAGGGATCAGCCCCAGCATTTT.

This CDR3 reads CASRKSVVGGVFYEQYF. The CDR3 bases are TGTGCCAGTAGAAAATCAGTGGTTGGGGGCGTTTTCTACGAGCAGTACTTC. The V call is TRBV19, the J call TRBJ2-7, with D possibly TRBD1 on 6 matching bases. CDR1 LNHDA and CDR2 SQIVND come from the germline V gene (reference sequence). The V and J ends lost 6 bases and 3 bases respectively, with 24 bases between them. CDR3 length: 17 residues.

This clone was picked up one time. This chain uses TRBV5-6 with TRBJ2-3; TRBD1 agrees at 7 bases. The germline gives CDR1 SGHDT, CDR2 YYEEEE. The V gene end was trimmed by 5 bases and the J gene end by 3 bases; junction bases not matched to a gene: 9. This CDR3 has 15 amino acids. CDR3 in DNA: TGTGCCAGCAGTCCAAGGGGGCGCGGGACAGATACGCAGTATTTT. Encoded protein: CASSPRGRGTDTQYF.

The chain is built from TRBV28 and TRBJ2-3, with a weak D call TRBD1 (7 bases). Trimming left V 4 bases short and J 2 bases short, with 22 bases between. The length of the CDR3 is 18 residues. CDR1 MDHEN and CDR2 SYDVKM come from the germline V gene. The CDR3 spells CASSSPIGGGAVTDTQYF. The CDR3 coding sequence is TGTGCCAGCAGTTCCCCGATAGGAGGGGGCGCAGTCACAGATACGCAGTATTTT.

The chain uses TRBV2 and TRBJ1-2; D remains ambiguous. Germline V lookup: CDR1 SNHLY, CDR2 FYNNEI. The CDR3 runs to 15 residues. V lost 10 bases to trimming and J lost 7 bases, with 25 bases between them. The CDR3 sequence is CATLADYTVLGGYTF. The CDR3 region has the DNA TGTGCCACCCTGGCGGATTATACCGTGTTGGGTGGCTACACCTTC.

The chain links TRBV19 to TRBJ2-2; 9 nucleotides line up with TRBD2. The CDR3 covers 17 residues. CDR1 and CDR2 (germline): LNHDA, SQIVND (reference sequence). The J segment lost 7 bases and the V segment lost 0 bases, leaving 9 bases of the junction unmatched. The CDR3 coding sequence is TGTGCCAGTAGTATAGAGAAGATAGCGGGAGCAGGCGGGGAGCTGTTTTTT. Translated, it gives CASSIEKIAGAGGELFF.

The rearrangement links TRBV28 to TRBJ1-5; D call uncertain. Germline CDR1 MDHEN, CDR2 SYDVKM. The CDR3 spans 13 residues. V dropped 4 bases and J dropped 4 bases, with 8 bases sitting between them. In DNA form, the CDR3 reads TGTGCCAGCAGTTATCCGGGGAATCAGCCCCAGCATTTT. Translation gives CASSYPGNQPQHF.

The genes are TRBV6-5 and TRBJ1-2; D not resolved. This CDR3 has 14 amino acids. V was shortened by 5 bases and J by 0 bases, with 10 bases between the two germline ends. Germline CDR1 reads MNHEY; CDR2 reads SVGAGI. The CDR3 is CASSRIQSNYGYTF. For the CDR3, the DNA is TGTGCCAGCAGTAGAATACAGTCTAACTATGGCTACACCTTC.

The chain recombines TRBV28 with TRBJ2-3; TRBD1 might be the D (5 bases). Germline loops: CDR1 MDHEN, CDR2 SYDVKM. The ends were cut back, 2 bases at V and 0 bases at J, with 9 bases in the middle. The CDR3 spans 15 residues. The CDR3 sequence is CASSLPRQSTDTQYF. The CDR3 nucleotides read TGTGCCAGCAGTTTACCCCGACAGAGCACAGATACGCAGTATTTT.

This chain joins TRBV28 and TRBJ1-2; D remains ambiguous. Trimming stripped 6 bases from V and 3 bases from J, with 8 bases between. Per germline, CDR1 MDHEN and CDR2 SYDVKM. CDR3 size: 12 residues. This chain's CDR3 is CASSLIDYGYTF. DNA of the CDR3: TGTGCCAGCAGCTTAATAGACTATGGCTACACCTTC.

The V call is TRBV3-1 (or the pseudogene TRBV3-2), the J call TRBJ2-1; the match to TRBD2 covers 11 bases. The V segment lost 6 bases and the J segment 8 bases; nucleotides outside the gene matches: 3. Germline V gene sequence: CDR1 LGHDT, CDR2 YNNKEL (reference sequence). The CDR3 sequence is 13 residues long. CDR3 in amino acids: CASSGLAGDEQFF. As DNA, the CDR3 is TGTGCCAGCAGTGGACTAGCGGGTGATGAGCAGTTCTTC.

The rearrangement links TRBV28 to TRBJ1-5; D is undetermined. V dropped 1 base and J dropped 7 bases, with 11 bases sitting between them. This CDR3 has 14 residues. Germline CDR1 reads MDHEN; CDR2 reads SYDVKM. The CDR3 reads CASSLLSGNQPQHF. The DNA of the CDR3 is TGTGCCAGCAGTTTATTGTCGGGGAACCAGCCCCAGCATTTT. Full variable domain (rest looked up from reference TRBV28 and TRBJ1-5): DVKVTQSSRYLVKRTGEKVFLECVQDMDHENMFWYRQDPGLGLRLIYFSYDVKMKEKGDIPEGYSVSREKKERFSLILESASTNQTSMYLCASSLLSGNQPQHFGDGTRLSIL.

This clone was recorded once. J is TRBJ2-1 and V is TRBV10-1, with 13 positions matching TRBD2. Germline CDR1 is WNHNN and CDR2 is SYGVQD (reference sequence). V gave up 4 bases and J gave up 16 bases; unmatched junction bases: 10. The CDR3 length is 14 residues. In nucleotides, the CDR3 is TGCGCCAGCAGTGGGACTAGCGGGGGCGCAGGTCGATTCTTC. This sequence encodes CASSGTSGGAGRFF.

In this sample, this clone turned up a few times. V usage is TRBV9 and J usage is TRBJ2-1; D is ambiguous. V gave up 8 bases and J gave up 4 bases, with 7 bases separating them. CDR1 is SGDLS and CDR2 is YYNGEE in the germline V gene. The CDR3 has 11 amino acids. The CDR3 DNA sequence: TGTGCCAGATCTACTTACAATGAGCAGTTCTTC. Encoded protein: CARSTYNEQFF.

Comment on this clone: Other nucleotide sequences from this sample produce the same CDR3. The CDR3 reads CASSLPTRGTEAFF. The CDR3, as DNA: TGTGCCAGCAGTTTACCTACCCGGGGCACTGAAGCTTTCTTT. The chain combines TRBV28 with TRBJ1-1; unclear D gene. CDR3 length: 14 amino acids. V was shortened by 2 bases and J by 4 bases, with 11 bases between the two germline ends. Germline CDR1 reads MDHEN; CDR2 reads SYDVKM.

V gene TRBV11-3 combines with J gene TRBJ2-1; 11 bases line up with TRBD2. CDR1 is SGHNT and CDR2 is YENEEA in the germline V gene. There are 16 residues in the CDR3. The J segment lost 12 bases and the V segment lost 4 bases, leaving 14 bases of the junction unmatched. The CDR3 sequence: CASSSEIAGGAARQFF. CDR3 DNA: TGTGCCAGCAGCTCGGAAATAGCGGGAGGGGCGGCCAGGCAGTTCTTC.

This clone was observed once. The chain has TRBV9 and TRBJ2-1; 11 nucleotides line up with TRBD2. The CDR3 contains 15 residues. The J segment lost 6 bases and the V segment lost 0 bases, leaving 2 bases of the junction unmatched. Germline V gives CDR1 SGDLS, CDR2 YYNGEE. The CDR3 here is CASSVVAGGGNEQFF. CDR3 nucleotide sequence: TGTGCCAGCAGCGTAGTAGCGGGAGGGGGCAATGAGCAGTTCTTC.

The chain has TRBV9 and TRBJ2-5; TRBD2 might be the D (6 bases). This CDR3 region has 14 residues. V lost 0 bases to trimming and J lost 4 bases, with 10 bases between them. Germline V gene sequence: CDR1 SGDLS, CDR2 YYNGEE. The CDR3: CASSVGGLRETQYF. CDR3 DNA sequence: TGTGCCAGCAGCGTAGGGGGACTCCGAGAGACCCAGTACTTC. Based on the CDR3 plus reference TRBV9 and TRBJ2-5, the full variable domain is DSGVTQTPKHLITATGQRVTLRCSPRSGDLSVYWYQQSLDQGLQFLIQYYNGEERAKGNILERFSAQQFPDLHSELNLSSLELGDSALYFCASSVGGLRETQYFGPGTRLLVL.

The rearrangement uses TRBV6-4 and TRBJ2-3; TRBD2 matches 12 bases. The V and J ends lost 3 bases and 6 bases, in that order; junction bases with no gene match: 4. The CDR3 runs to 15 residues. Germline CDR1 MRHNA, CDR2 SNTAGT. CDR3 DNA sequence: TGTGCCAGCAGTGAGACTAGCGGGAGTGGTGATACGCAGTATTTT. Translation gives CASSETSGSGDTQYF.

The chain joins TRBV3-1 (or the pseudogene TRBV3-2) to TRBJ2-3; 9 bases line up with TRBD2. The CDR3 has 19 residues. The V and J ends lost 0 bases and 4 bases, in that order; junction bases with no gene match: 14. CDR1 and CDR2 from the germline V gene are LGHDT and YNNKEL (reference sequence). CDR3: CASSQEPPQVAGESDTQYF. In DNA form, the CDR3 reads TGTGCCAGCAGCCAAGAGCCCCCTCAGGTAGCGGGAGAGTCAGATACGCAGTATTTT.

The rearrangement joins TRBV5-1 to TRBJ1-3; no definite D call. The V gene's germline CDR1 is SGHRS and CDR2 YFSETQ. Trimming shortened V by 1 base and J by 2 bases, and 10 bases separated the two germline ends. This CDR3 is built from 15 residues. The CDR3 loop reads CASSLFSSTGNTIYF. CDR3 in DNA: TGCGCCAGCAGCTTGTTCAGTTCAACTGGAAACACCATATATTTT.